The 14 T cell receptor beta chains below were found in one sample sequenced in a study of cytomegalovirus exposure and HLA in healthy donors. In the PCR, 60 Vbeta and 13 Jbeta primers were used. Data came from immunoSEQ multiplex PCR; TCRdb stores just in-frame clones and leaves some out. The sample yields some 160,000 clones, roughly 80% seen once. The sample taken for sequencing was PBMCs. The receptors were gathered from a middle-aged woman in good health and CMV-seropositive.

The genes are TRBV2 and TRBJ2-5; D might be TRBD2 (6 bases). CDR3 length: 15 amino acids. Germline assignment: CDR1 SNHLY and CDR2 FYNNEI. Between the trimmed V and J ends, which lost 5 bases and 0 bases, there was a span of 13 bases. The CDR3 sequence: CASSNGGTYQETQYF. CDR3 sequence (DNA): TGTGCCAGCAGTAACGGTGGGACTTACCAAGAGACCCAGTACTTC. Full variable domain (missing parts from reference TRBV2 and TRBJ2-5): EPEVTQTPSHQVTQMGQEVILRCVPISNHLYFYWYRQILGQKVEFLVSFYNNEISEKSEIFDDQFSVERPDGSNFTLKIRSTKLEDSAMYFCASSNGGTYQETQYFGPGTRLLVL.

CDR3 sequence reads: CAISPNPWGDEQYF. CDR3 bases: TGTGCCATCAGTCCCAACCCCTGGGGGGACGAGCAGTACTTC. The chain is built from TRBV10-3 and TRBJ2-7; D may be TRBD2 (6 bases). The CDR3 sequence is 14 residues long. From germline, CDR1 is ENHRY and CDR2 SYGVKD. The ends were cut back, 5 bases at V and 5 bases at J, with 16 bases in the middle.

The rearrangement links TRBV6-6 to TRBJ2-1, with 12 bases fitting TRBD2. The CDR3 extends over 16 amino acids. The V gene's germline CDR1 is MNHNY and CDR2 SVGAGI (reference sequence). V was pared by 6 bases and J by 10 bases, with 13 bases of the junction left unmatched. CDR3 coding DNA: TGTGCCAGCAGACTGAGGACTAGCGGGAATCCCTGGGAGCAGTTCTTC. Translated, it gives CASRLRTSGNPWEQFF.

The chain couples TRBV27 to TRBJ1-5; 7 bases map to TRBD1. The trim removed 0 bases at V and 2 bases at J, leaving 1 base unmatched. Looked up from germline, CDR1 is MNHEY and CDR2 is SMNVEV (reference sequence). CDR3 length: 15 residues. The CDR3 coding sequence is TGTGCCAGCAGTTTATCCACAGGGGGCAATCAGCCCCAGCATTTT. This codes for CASSLSTGGNQPQHF.

CDR3 sequence reads: CASSGRGADTQYF. CDR3 coding DNA: TGTGCCAGCAGTGGCAGGGGGGCAGATACGCAGTATTTT. The chain combines TRBV6-6 with TRBJ2-3, with TRBD1 as a possible D gene (7 bases). Germline V gene data show CDR1 as MNHNY and CDR2 as SVGAGI (reference sequence). Trimming cost V 5 bases and J 4 bases, with 10 bases left between them. The CDR3 is made up of 13 amino acids.

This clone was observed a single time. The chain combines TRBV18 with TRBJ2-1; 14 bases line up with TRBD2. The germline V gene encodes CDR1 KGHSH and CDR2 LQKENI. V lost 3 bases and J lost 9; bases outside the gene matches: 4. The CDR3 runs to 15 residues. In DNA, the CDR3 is TGTGCCAGCTCACCCGGGACTAGCGGGGGTAGTGAGCAGTTCTTC. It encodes CASSPGTSGGSEQFF.

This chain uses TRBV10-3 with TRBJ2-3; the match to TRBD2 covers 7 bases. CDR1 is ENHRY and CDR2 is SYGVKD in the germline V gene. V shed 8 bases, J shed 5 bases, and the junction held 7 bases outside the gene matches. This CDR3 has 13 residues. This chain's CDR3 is CAILAASGDTQYF. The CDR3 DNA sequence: TGTGCCATCCTAGCGGCGAGTGGAGATACGCAGTATTTT.

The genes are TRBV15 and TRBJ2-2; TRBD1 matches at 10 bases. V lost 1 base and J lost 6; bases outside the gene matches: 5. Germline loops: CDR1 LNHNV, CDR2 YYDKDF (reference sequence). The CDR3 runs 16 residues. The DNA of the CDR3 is TGTGCCACCAGCAGAGTAGTCGGGACAGGGGCCGGGGAGCTGTTTTTT. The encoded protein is CATSRVVGTGAGELFF.

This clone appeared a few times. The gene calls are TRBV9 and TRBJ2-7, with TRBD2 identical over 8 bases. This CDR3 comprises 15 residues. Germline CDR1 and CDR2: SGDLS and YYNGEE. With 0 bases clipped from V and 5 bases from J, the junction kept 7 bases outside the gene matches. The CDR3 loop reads CASSVGGSGTNEQYF. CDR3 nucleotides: TGTGCCAGCAGCGTAGGTGGTAGCGGGACGAACGAGCAGTACTTC.

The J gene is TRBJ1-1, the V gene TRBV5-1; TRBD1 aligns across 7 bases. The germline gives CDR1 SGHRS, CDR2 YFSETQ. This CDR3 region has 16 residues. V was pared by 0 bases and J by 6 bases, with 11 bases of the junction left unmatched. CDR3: CASSLEGAERGAEAFF. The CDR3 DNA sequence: TGCGCCAGCAGCTTGGAGGGGGCGGAGAGGGGAGCTGAAGCTTTCTTT. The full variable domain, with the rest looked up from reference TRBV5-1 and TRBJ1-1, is KAGVTQTPRYLIKTRGQQVTLSCSPISGHRSVSWYQQTPGQGLQFLFEYFSETQRNKGNFPGRFSGRQFSNSRSEMNVSTLELGDSALYLCASSLEGAERGAEAFFGQGTRLTVV.

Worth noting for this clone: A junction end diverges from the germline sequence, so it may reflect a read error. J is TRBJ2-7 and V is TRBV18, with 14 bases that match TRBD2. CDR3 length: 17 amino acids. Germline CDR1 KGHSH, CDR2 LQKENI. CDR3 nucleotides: TGTGCCAGCTCACCAGGGACTAGCGGGAGTTTCTCCCACGAGCAGTACTTC. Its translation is CASSPGTSGSFSHEQYF. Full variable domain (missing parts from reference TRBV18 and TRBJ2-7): NAGVMQNPRHLVRRRGQEARLRCSPMKGHSHVYWYRQLPEEGLKFMVYLQKENIIDESGMPKERFSAEFPKEGPSILRIQQVVRGDSAAYFCASSPGTSGSFSHEQYFGPGTRLTVT.

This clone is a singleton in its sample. The CDR3, as DNA: TGTGCCAGCAGCGTAGCGGGAGTCTTAGATACGCAGTATTTT. This codes for CASSVAGVLDTQYF. This chain links TRBV9 with TRBJ2-3; possibly TRBD2 for D (6 bases). V was pared by 0 bases and J by 5 bases, with 10 bases between. CDR3 length equals 14 residues. The V gene's germline CDR1 is SGDLS and CDR2 YYNGEE. The whole variable domain, filled in from reference TRBV9 and TRBJ2-3, reads DSGVTQTPKHLITATGQRVTLRCSPRSGDLSVYWYQQSLDQGLQFLIQYYNGEERAKGNILERFSAQQFPDLHSELNLSSLELGDSALYFCASSVAGVLDTQYFGPGTRLTVL.

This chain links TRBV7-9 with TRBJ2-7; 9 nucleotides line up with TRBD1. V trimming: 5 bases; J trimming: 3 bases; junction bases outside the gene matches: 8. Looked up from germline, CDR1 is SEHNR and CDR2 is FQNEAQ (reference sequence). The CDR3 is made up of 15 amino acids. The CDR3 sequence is CASSPLRQGVYEQYF. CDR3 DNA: TGTGCCAGCAGCCCGCTCCGACAGGGGGTCTACGAGCAGTACTTC.

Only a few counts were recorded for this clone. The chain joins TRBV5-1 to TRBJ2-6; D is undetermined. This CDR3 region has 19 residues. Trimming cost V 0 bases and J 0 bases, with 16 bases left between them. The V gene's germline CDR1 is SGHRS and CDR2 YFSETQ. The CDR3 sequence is CASSLVPPGMSSGANVLTF. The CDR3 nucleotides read TGCGCCAGCAGCTTGGTACCTCCAGGCATGAGCTCTGGGGCCAACGTCCTGACTTTC.